The next 3 T cell receptor beta chains were all read from a single sample in a study of long-term antiretroviral therapy in people with HIV. Samples were assayed with immunoSEQ v3.0 at survey level. TCRdb's table, derived via immunoSEQ multiplex PCR, lists solely in-frame clones and lacks some. The profile shows 20,000 to 25,000 clones, roughly 84% of them singletons. The specimen was unsorted PBMCs, collected around 2.5 years after starting antiretroviral therapy. The receptor source for this set is a man in his forties with HIV.

The chain carries TRBV19 and TRBJ2-1; 8 nucleotides align to TRBD2. Trimming took 6 bases from V and 5 from J; bases not matched to a gene: 6. Germline V gene sequence: CDR1 LNHDA, CDR2 SQIVND (reference sequence). The CDR3 sequence is 14 residues long. The CDR3 DNA follows: TGTGCCAGTAGAGCGGGGGAGGCGAACAATGAGCAGTTCTTC. It codes for CASRAGEANNEQFF.

The chain combines TRBV5-6 with TRBJ2-7; no definite D call. Trimming took 4 bases from V and 9 from J, leaving 17 bases between them. The CDR3 loop spans 13 amino acids. CDR1 and CDR2 (germline): SGHDT, YYEEEE. CDR3 amino acids: CASSDTVGFGQYF. The CDR3 DNA reads as TGTGCCAGCAGCGACACGGTCGGGTTTGGGCAGTACTTC.

The rearrangement links TRBV10-1 to TRBJ2-3, with 8 bases matching TRBD1. Germline values: CDR1 WNHNN, CDR2 SYGVQD (reference sequence). The length of the CDR3 is 12 residues. V shed 6 bases and J 8 bases; nucleotides not matched to a gene: 4. The DNA for the CDR3 is TGCGCCAGCAGCCTACAGGGGGGTACGCAGTATTTT. Protein: CASSLQGGTQYF.